The following is a TCR beta chain sequence with its context. The antigen remains unidentified. This CDR3 region has 15 residues. Germline V CDR1 and CDR2: MDHEN, SYDVKM. Trimming took 7 bases from V and 2 from J, leaving 16 bases between them. These data come from a study of T cell responses to AZD1222 COVID-19 vaccine. General study findings and limits: The study reported that nearly half of spike-specific TCRs target unmutated variant regions. Along spike, vaccine-associated CD4 TCRs were found throughout, with dominance at 160-218 and 743-854. The study identified only five or six AZD1222 recipients as seropositive at baseline.

Assay used: immunoSEQ multiplex PCR; TCRdb lists only in-frame clones, some missing. The sample holds around 150,000 clones, roughly 89% seen once. J is TRBJ2-3 and V is TRBV28, with D perhaps TRBD1 (6 bases). Sample: peripheral blood, taken on day 0 of AZD1222 vaccination. This TCR was recovered from an adult in good health. CDR3 sequence reads: CASTRMQGNTDTQYF. In DNA form, the CDR3 reads TGTGCCAGCACCCGTATGCAGGGGAACACAGATACGCAGTATTTT.